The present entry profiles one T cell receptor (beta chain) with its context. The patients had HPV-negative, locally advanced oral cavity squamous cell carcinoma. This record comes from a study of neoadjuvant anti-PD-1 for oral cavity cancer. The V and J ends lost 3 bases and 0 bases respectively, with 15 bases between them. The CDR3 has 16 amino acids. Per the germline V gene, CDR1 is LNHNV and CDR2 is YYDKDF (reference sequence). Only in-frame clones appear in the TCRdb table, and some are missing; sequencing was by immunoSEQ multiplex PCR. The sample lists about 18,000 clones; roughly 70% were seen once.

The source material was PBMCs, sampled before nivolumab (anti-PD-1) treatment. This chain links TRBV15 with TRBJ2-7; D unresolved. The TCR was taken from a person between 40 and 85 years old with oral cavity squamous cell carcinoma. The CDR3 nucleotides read TGTGCCACCAGCAGCGGCAGGAATCTTGGCTCCTACGAGCAGTACTTC. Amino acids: CATSSGRNLGSYEQYF.